This TCR beta chain was profiled in a study of beta chain features in type 1 diabetes. Background on the study: Patients looked much like healthy donors when it came to age, gender and cell yields. Study-wide results and limits: Within each of all four CD4+ subsets, Type 1 diabetes patients had TCRB CDR3s that were moderately but significantly shorter.

Reverse transcribing all isolated RNA meant expressed TCRB transcripts were sequenced. Produced via immunoSEQ multiplex PCR; TCRdb's table is partial and in-frame only. The sample has about 68,000 clones; approximately 50% are singletons. With 4 bases clipped from V and 7 bases from J, the junction kept 10 bases outside the gene matches. The V gene's germline CDR1 is SGHRS and CDR2 YFSETQ. CDR3 length: 15 residues. This clone has a handful of counts. Its specificity is not known. The sequenced material came from central memory CD4+ T cells from blood. The sequence was obtained from a man aged 30 to 39 with type 1 diabetes. The rearrangement joins TRBV5-1 to TRBJ2-1; 8 positions match TRBD2. The CDR3 here is CASSGGAGAGNEQFF. In DNA, the CDR3 is TGCGCCAGCAGCGGGGGAGCGGGAGCGGGGAATGAGCAGTTCTTC.